The T cell receptor (beta chain) described here comes from a study of T cells after yellow fever vaccination (dated by TCRdb to about 2019). In terms of the full investigation: The SMART-Seq v4 Ultra Low Input RNA kit was used to prepare libraries from fractions with low cell numbers. To follow T-cell clones before and after both primary and booster YFV17D yellow fever vaccination, bulk TCR alpha and beta repertoires underwent longitudinal sequencing. The cohort comprised two healthy male donors, one aged 18 to 29 and one aged 30 to 40 years. Blood was drawn at multiple timepoints before and after primary and secondary immunization, with bulk PBMC replicates and cell subsets isolated.

CDR1 and CDR2, looked up from the germline V gene (reference sequence), are WNHNN and SYGVQD. Inclusive of the bounding cysteine and phenylalanine, the CDR3 is 15 residues long. Only the CDR3 portion is preserved as DNA: 45 bases, with reading frame beginning at the first base. The junction carries 20 bases between V and J, which are trimmed by 6 bases and 5 bases respectively. What the research found in general, with its limitations: Compared with the primary T-cell response, the secondary T-cell response was faster but weaker, reaching its peak on day 5 rather than on day 15. Because only a couple of donors were included in the study, the extent to which the findings can be generalized is limited. A small share of clonotypes occurred in both CD4 and CD8 compartments, likely arising from convergent recombination. Computational filtering was required because FACS-sorted repertoires could contain abundant contaminating clonotypes from the bulk population. After the booster, most clones that had expanded after primary vaccination were detected again (around 97% of CD4 and 88% of CD8), suggesting broad maintenance of memory.

The sample's treatment or condition label is to be understood as: live attenuated yellow fever vaccine strain. At every blood-draw timepoint, two biological replicates of bulk PBMCs were collected. PBMCs were isolated from peripheral blood using a standard Ficoll-Paque protocol. TriZol was used to extract RNA from bulk PBMCs, from CD4 and CD8 fractions, and from dextramer-positive and dextramer-negative fractions. As regards this clonotype: Its antigen is still unknown. The sample holds no much larger clone one base away, and base qualities are not on file.

TCR cDNA was synthesized by 5'RACE template switching, through which a universal primer site and unique molecular identifiers were introduced. cDNA synthesis was primed from both the TCR alpha and TCR beta constant segments. Library amplification involved two PCR steps, and the second step added sample barcodes and sequencing adapters. Sequencing of libraries was performed on Illumina HiSeq 2500 (2x100 bp) or NovaSeq (2x150 bp). The study's processing was this. MIGEC handled demultiplexing of reads and collapsing into UMI consensus sequences, while MiXCR performed V(D)J alignment. Clonotypes responding to the vaccine were identified with edgeR on replicate PBMC samples, with the criteria of FDR below 0.01 and a log2 fold change above 5 up to day 15. CD4 or CD8 identity was assigned to each bulk clonotype according to whether the clonotype was present at higher abundance in the sequenced CD4 repertoire or the sequenced CD8 repertoire. TCRdb took the public reads, trimmed them with fastp at Q25, ran MiXCR for clone calling and kept in-frame beta chains. Identical CDR3 protein sequences are pooled into one entry, listed with their most common genes and DNA. The V and J calls and clone size are TCRdb's, not the authors'. The sample profile shows 350,000 or so distinct CDR3 sequences; roughly 7.5% of them were found once. The top ten clones comprise roughly a sixth of the sample.

This specimen consisted of PBMCs, obtained about 49 days after the first yellow fever vaccination. The V gene is TRBV10-1 and the J gene is TRBJ2-7, with the D call perhaps TRBD1 or TRBD2, as 5 bases match in each case. The TCR comes from a man aged 18-30 years who received the YFV17D yellow fever vaccine. The CDR3 region has the sequence CASRIDGTRSHEQYF. The base sequence is TGCGCCAGCAGGATTGACGGGACCCGAAGTCACGAGCAGTACTTC.